This entry lists 8 T cell receptor beta chains sequenced from one sample in a study of blood T cell repertoires in COVID-19. Using immunoSEQ multiplex PCR, the repertoire was profiled, and TCRdb retains in-frame clones only, with some absent. The sample carries some 120,000 clones, more than 75% recorded once. The source material was peripheral blood. Every receptor here comes from a man in his fifties or sixties with active COVID-19.

CDR3 DNA: TGTGCCAGCAGCGCGCCTCAGGGCGTAGGAACTGAAGCTTTCTTT. This translates into CASSAPQGVGTEAFF. V gene TRBV11-2 combines with J gene TRBJ1-1; perhaps TRBD1 as D (5 bases). The germline V gene has CDR1 SGHAT and CDR2 FQNNGV. The CDR3 spans 15 residues. Trimming cost V 5 bases and J 5 bases, with 18 bases left between them.

The chain is built from TRBV11-2 and TRBJ2-1; 13 bases line up with TRBD2. The length of the CDR3 is 15 residues. Germline V gene data show CDR1 as SGHAT and CDR2 as FQNNGV. Trimming at V came to 5 bases and at J to 8 bases, leaving 6 bases not matched to a gene. The CDR3 bases are TGTGCCAGCAGCCCGAGGACTAGCGGGAGCTATGAGCAGTTCTTC. It codes for CASSPRTSGSYEQFF.

The rearrangement joins TRBV9 to TRBJ2-1; 12 nucleotides line up with TRBD2. J gave up 9 bases and V 0 bases, and 7 bases lay outside the gene matches. This CDR3 contains 16 residues. Germline CDR1 SGDLS, CDR2 YYNGEE. The DNA for the CDR3 is TGTGCCAGCAGCGTAGAGACTAGCGGGAGATCGGGTGAGCAGTTCTTC. Protein: CASSVETSGRSGEQFF.

The J gene is TRBJ2-1, the V gene TRBV12-3 or TRBV12-4, with D tentatively TRBD1 (6 bases). This CDR3 has 11 amino acids. V lost 6 bases and J lost 10, with 10 bases in between. The CDR3 coding sequence is TGTGCCAGCAGCCGCGGACAGGAGCAGTTCTTC. Translating it yields CASSRGQEQFF.

The genes are TRBV12-3 or TRBV12-4 and TRBJ2-5; D gene unclear. Trimming shortened V by 7 bases and J by 2 bases, and 11 bases separated the two germline ends. CDR3 size: 13 residues. This chain's CDR3 is CASTPLNQETQYF. In DNA form, the CDR3 reads TGTGCCAGCACCCCTCTTAATCAAGAGACCCAGTACTTC.

CDR3 residues: CASSPIREGQPQHF. As DNA, the CDR3 is TGTGCCAGCTCACCAATCAGGGAGGGCCAGCCCCAGCATTTT. The chain combines TRBV18 with TRBJ1-5, with D possibly being TRBD1 (5 bases). Germline CDR1 is KGHSH and CDR2 is LQKENI. The CDR3 has 14 residues. Trimming removed 2 bases at V and 7 bases at J, with 12 bases between.

This chain joins TRBV9 and TRBJ1-6; 7 nucleotides agree with TRBD1. Germline CDR1 is SGDLS and CDR2 is YYNGEE. This CDR3 comprises 16 residues. The V segment lost 0 bases and the J segment 3 bases; nucleotides outside the gene matches: 3. The CDR3 nucleotides are TGTGCCAGCAGCGTAGGGGCAGGGGGCTATAATTCACCCCTCCACTTT. Translating it yields CASSVGAGGYNSPLHF.

The rearrangement uses TRBV5-1 and TRBJ2-5; D possibly corresponds to TRBD1 (7 bases). The CDR3 loop spans 14 amino acids. Germline V gives CDR1 SGHRS, CDR2 YFSETQ. Trimming stripped 7 bases from V and 0 bases from J, with 13 bases between. The CDR3 spells CASGLQGYQETQYF. The CDR3 DNA reads TGCGCCAGCGGACTACAGGGGTACCAAGAGACCCAGTACTTC.